The clone carrying this TCR beta chain was seen a handful of times. Its cognate antigen is unknown. These data originate in a study of beta chain features in type 1 diabetes. Study summary: No patient-donor differences in age, gender, total cells or subset yield.

Study-wide results and caveats: Type 1 diabetes patients had moderately but significantly shorter TCRB CDR3s in all four CD4+ subsets.

Every bit of the isolated RNA underwent reverse transcription, so sequencing read expressed TCRB transcripts. The assay was immunoSEQ multiplex PCR, and TCRdb's table has in-frame clones only and misses some. Counted here are 300,000 to 350,000 clones, roughly 21% occurring once; the ten biggest clones make up roughly 0.045%. Material for sequencing was naive CD4+ T cells from blood. The clonotype comes from a woman under 30 in good health.

This CDR3 is CAWTDRVYGYTF. The DNA of the CDR3 is TGTGCCTGGACGGACAGGGTCTATGGCTACACCTTC. J is TRBJ1-2 and V is TRBV30; 8 bases are shared with TRBD1. The CDR3 runs 12 residues. V lost 4 bases, J lost 4 bases, and 2 bases stayed unmatched. The germline CDR1 and CDR2 sequences are GTSNPN and SVGIG (reference sequence).